The rows below give T cell receptor beta chains drawn from one sample of a study of beta chain features in type 1 diabetes. Produced via immunoSEQ multiplex PCR; TCRdb's table is partial and in-frame only. There are about half a million clones in the sample; about an eighth occur only once, and 0.04% to 0.05% lies in the top ten. Sequenced material: naive CD4+ T cells from blood. These receptors originate from a woman aged 18-30 years in good health. CDR3s include the opening cysteine and the closing phenylalanine or tryptophan. The order of the fields is D gene, V gene, J gene, clone size, CDR3 protein, CDR3 DNA. A D gene is named only where the DNA matches it firmly. Only part of the rows carry a size: once, few, many, or a class if the clone is expanded.

D gene: NA
V gene: TRBV7-8
J gene: TRBJ2-7
clone size: NA
CDR3 protein: CASVGGFSYEQYF
CDR3 DNA: TGTGCCAGCGTTGGTGGATTCTCCTACGAGCAGTACTTC

D gene: TRBD2
V gene: TRBV30
J gene: TRBJ2-3
clone size: NA
CDR3 protein: CPWSVRGLAGRYTDTQYF
CDR3 DNA: TGTCCCTGGAGTGTAAGGGGACTAGCGGGAAGATACACAGATACGCAGTATTTT

D gene: TRBD2
V gene: TRBV7-3
J gene: TRBJ2-3
clone size: few
CDR3 protein: CASSSLAGPLRDTQYF
CDR3 DNA: TGTGCCAGCAGCTCCCTAGCGGGACCGCTCAGAGATACGCAGTATTTT

D gene: TRBD2
V gene: TRBV29-1
J gene: TRBJ2-3
clone size: many
CDR3 protein: CSVGGTSGRPGTDTQYF
CDR3 DNA: TGCAGCGTTGGCGGGACTAGCGGGAGACCAGGAACAGATACGCAGTATTTT

D gene: TRBD1
V gene: TRBV7-9
J gene: TRBJ2-5
clone size: NA
CDR3 protein: CASSLDRGTQYF
CDR3 DNA: TGTGCCAGCAGCTTAGACAGGGGGACCCAGTACTTC

D gene: NA
V gene: TRBV10-3
J gene: TRBJ1-2
clone size: few
CDR3 protein: CAISEQVSYGYTF
CDR3 DNA: TGTGCCATCAGTGAACAGGTTAGCTATGGCTACACCTTC

D gene: NA
V gene: TRBV6-6
J gene: TRBJ2-1
clone size: NA
CDR3 protein: CASSYEGLAKFF
CDR3 DNA: TGTGCCAGCAGTTATGAGGGCCTCGCGAAATTCTTC

D gene: NA
V gene: TRBV4-2
J gene: TRBJ1-4
clone size: few
CDR3 protein: CASSQVSTEKLFF
CDR3 DNA: TGTGCCAGCAGCCAAGTCTCAACTGAAAAACTGTTTTTT

D gene: NA
V gene: TRBV20-1
J gene: TRBJ2-1
clone size: NA
CDR3 protein: CSARTINEQFF
CDR3 DNA: TGCAGTGCTAGAACGATAAATGAGCAGTTCTTC

D gene: NA
V gene: TRBV2
J gene: TRBJ2-5
clone size: NA
CDR3 protein: CASTRDRGETQYF
CDR3 DNA: TGTGCCAGCACCCGAGACAGAGGAGAGACCCAGTACTTC

D gene: NA
V gene: TRBV18
J gene: TRBJ1-2
clone size: few
CDR3 protein: CASSPRRTSGYTF
CDR3 DNA: TGTGCCAGCTCACCACGGCGAACTTCTGGCTACACCTTC

D gene: NA
V gene: TRBV7-8
J gene: TRBJ2-1
clone size: NA
CDR3 protein: CASSVTADNEQFF
CDR3 DNA: TGTGCCAGCAGCGTGACAGCTGACAATGAGCAGTTCTTC

D gene: NA
V gene: TRBV7-2
J gene: TRBJ2-7
clone size: few
CDR3 protein: CASSPETRSEQYF
CDR3 DNA: TGTGCCAGCAGCCCGGAGACTAGATCCGAGCAGTACTTC

D gene: NA
V gene: TRBV9
J gene: TRBJ1-1
clone size: NA
CDR3 protein: CASSPPPGAMNTEAFF
CDR3 DNA: TGTGCCAGCAGCCCTCCGCCAGGGGCAATGAACACTGAAGCTTTCTTT

D gene: TRBD2
V gene: TRBV2
J gene: TRBJ2-3
clone size: NA
CDR3 protein: CASSLGTIGSTDTQYF
CDR3 DNA: TGTGCCAGCAGTCTAGGGACTATTGGCAGCACAGATACGCAGTATTTT

D gene: NA
V gene: TRBV7-9
J gene: TRBJ2-4
clone size: few
CDR3 protein: CASREQGLDIQYF
CDR3 DNA: TGTGCCAGCAGGGAACAGGGTCTGGACATTCAGTACTTC

D gene: NA
V gene: TRBV19
J gene: TRBJ2-7
clone size: NA
CDR3 protein: CASSFDRPYYEQYF
CDR3 DNA: TGTGCCAGTAGTTTTGACAGGCCCTACTACGAGCAGTACTTC

D gene: TRBD1
V gene: TRBV7-9
J gene: TRBJ2-3
clone size: few
CDR3 protein: CASSLAAGGSTDTQYF
CDR3 DNA: TGTGCCAGCAGCTTAGCGGCAGGGGGTTCGACAGATACGCAGTATTTT

D gene: NA
V gene: TRBV7-8
J gene: TRBJ2-1
clone size: NA
CDR3 protein: CASSRSPRMSSYNEQFF
CDR3 DNA: TGTGCCAGCAGCCGATCCCCTCGGATGAGCTCCTACAATGAGCAGTTCTTC

D gene: NA
V gene: TRBV29-1
J gene: TRBJ2-1
clone size: few
CDR3 protein: CSAEGRARGNEQFF
CDR3 DNA: TGCAGCGCCGAAGGGCGGGCAAGGGGCAATGAGCAGTTCTTC

D gene: NA
V gene: TRBV5-1
J gene: TRBJ2-2
clone size: few
CDR3 protein: CASSLTGFSNTGELFF
CDR3 DNA: TGCGCCAGCAGCTTAACAGGGTTCAGTAACACCGGGGAGCTGTTTTTT

D gene: NA
V gene: TRBV18
J gene: TRBJ1-2
clone size: NA
CDR3 protein: CASSPPSRGLGYTF
CDR3 DNA: TGTGCCAGCTCACCACCTAGCAGGGGCCTAGGCTACACCTTC

D gene: TRBD1
V gene: TRBV29-1
J gene: TRBJ1-2
clone size: few
CDR3 protein: CSVVLSGQAIYGYTF
CDR3 DNA: TGCAGCGTTGTTTTATCAGGACAGGCAATCTATGGCTACACCTTC

D gene: TRBD2
V gene: TRBV6-1
J gene: TRBJ2-1
clone size: NA
CDR3 protein: CASSGLAGQNHNEQFF
CDR3 DNA: TGTGCCAGCAGTGGACTAGCGGGTCAAAATCACAATGAGCAGTTCTTC

D gene: NA
V gene: TRBV30
J gene: TRBJ1-2
clone size: few
CDR3 protein: CAWSWGLAGYTF
CDR3 DNA: TGTGCCTGGAGTTGGGGTTTGGCTGGCTACACCTTC

D gene: NA
V gene: TRBV10-3
J gene: TRBJ2-7
clone size: NA
CDR3 protein: CAISESTGAYEQYF
CDR3 DNA: TGTGCCATCAGTGAGTCGACTGGGGCCTACGAGCAGTACTTC

D gene: NA
V gene: TRBV15
J gene: TRBJ2-7
clone size: NA
CDR3 protein: CATSKQAIPSYEQYF
CDR3 DNA: TGTGCCACCAGCAAACAGGCGATCCCCTCCTACGAGCAGTACTTC

D gene: TRBD2
V gene: TRBV29-1
J gene: TRBJ2-1
clone size: few
CDR3 protein: CSVVAGGLEQFF
CDR3 DNA: TGCAGCGTTGTAGCGGGCGGTTTAGAGCAGTTCTTC

D gene: NA
V gene: TRBV6-1
J gene: TRBJ2-1
clone size: NA
CDR3 protein: CASSPQGGNEQFF
CDR3 DNA: TGTGCCAGCAGCCCCCAAGGGGGCAATGAGCAGTTCTTC

D gene: NA
V gene: TRBV5-6
J gene: TRBJ2-4
clone size: few
CDR3 protein: CASSLRGNKNIQYF
CDR3 DNA: TGTGCCAGCAGCTTAAGGGGGAACAAAAACATTCAGTACTTC

D gene: NA
V gene: TRBV4-1
J gene: TRBJ1-2
clone size: NA
CDR3 protein: CASSPQGGYGYTF
CDR3 DNA: TGCGCCAGCAGCCCGCAAGGGGGGTATGGCTACACCTTC

D gene: TRBD2
V gene: TRBV7-2
J gene: TRBJ2-3
clone size: few
CDR3 protein: CASSQGLAGVSQYF
CDR3 DNA: TGTGCCAGCAGCCAGGGACTAGCGGGAGTATCGCAGTATTTT

D gene: NA
V gene: TRBV28
J gene: TRBJ2-6
clone size: few
CDR3 protein: CASRPGANVLTF
CDR3 DNA: TGTGCCAGCAGACCTGGGGCCAACGTCCTGACTTTC

D gene: NA
V gene: TRBV23-1
J gene: TRBJ1-5
clone size: few
CDR3 protein: CASSGGRPNQPQHF
CDR3 DNA: TGCGCCAGCAGTGGGGGGAGACCAAATCAGCCCCAGCATTTT

D gene: NA
V gene: TRBV6-5
J gene: TRBJ2-2
clone size: NA
CDR3 protein: CASRRVRQDTGELFF
CDR3 DNA: TGTGCCAGCAGACGGGTCCGCCAAGACACCGGGGAGCTGTTTTTT

D gene: NA
V gene: TRBV5-4
J gene: TRBJ2-5
clone size: NA
CDR3 protein: CASSQDLTAYQETQYF
CDR3 DNA: TGCGCCAGCAGCCAAGATCTGACCGCCTACCAAGAGACCCAGTACTTC

D gene: TRBD2
V gene: TRBV15
J gene: TRBJ2-1
clone size: few
CDR3 protein: CATSRDPGTSGVNEQFF
CDR3 DNA: TGTGCCACCAGCAGAGATCCAGGGACTAGCGGGGTCAATGAGCAGTTCTTC

D gene: TRBD1
V gene: TRBV7-9
J gene: TRBJ2-7
clone size: NA
CDR3 protein: CASSSENRGLYEQYF
CDR3 DNA: TGTGCCAGCAGCTCCGAAAACAGGGGGCTCTACGAGCAGTACTTC

D gene: TRBD1
V gene: TRBV30
J gene: TRBJ2-7
clone size: few
CDR3 protein: CASSTGTVSYEQYF
CDR3 DNA: TGTGCCTCCTCGACCGGGACAGTCTCCTACGAGCAGTACTTC

D gene: TRBD1
V gene: TRBV29-1
J gene: TRBJ2-3
clone size: NA
CDR3 protein: CSAGGRGRPDTQYF
CDR3 DNA: TGCAGCGCCGGCGGCAGGGGGCGCCCAGATACGCAGTATTTT

D gene: NA
V gene: TRBV7-7
J gene: TRBJ2-2
clone size: few
CDR3 protein: CASSQSSTGELFF
CDR3 DNA: TGTGCTAGCAGCCAATCAAGCACCGGGGAGCTGTTTTTT

D gene: TRBD1
V gene: TRBV7-2
J gene: TRBJ2-3
clone size: NA
CDR3 protein: CASSLAGQVPGDTQYF
CDR3 DNA: TGTGCCAGCAGCTTAGCGGGACAGGTCCCAGGGGATACGCAGTATTTT

D gene: NA
V gene: TRBV5-1
J gene: TRBJ1-5
clone size: NA
CDR3 protein: CASSFSGDQPQHF
CDR3 DNA: TGCGCCAGCAGCTTTTCGGGCGATCAGCCCCAGCATTTT

D gene: NA
V gene: TRBV5-4
J gene: TRBJ2-1
clone size: few
CDR3 protein: CASSFDARNNEQFF
CDR3 DNA: TGTGCCAGCAGCTTTGACGCTAGGAACAATGAGCAGTTCTTC

D gene: NA
V gene: TRBV28
J gene: TRBJ2-1
clone size: few
CDR3 protein: CASSPQSRGNEQFF
CDR3 DNA: TGTGCCAGCAGTCCACAGAGTAGGGGGAATGAGCAGTTCTTC

D gene: NA
V gene: TRBV7-9
J gene: TRBJ1-5
clone size: few
CDR3 protein: CASSLGYNQPQHF
CDR3 DNA: TGTGCCAGCAGTTTAGGATACAATCAGCCCCAGCATTTT

D gene: NA
V gene: TRBV27
J gene: TRBJ1-2
clone size: few
CDR3 protein: CASTSRTAYGYTF
CDR3 DNA: TGTGCCAGCACCTCCCGGACAGCTTATGGCTACACCTTC

D gene: NA
V gene: TRBV5-1
J gene: TRBJ2-7
clone size: NA
CDR3 protein: CASSLRISYEQYF
CDR3 DNA: TGCGCCAGCAGCCTCCGGATTTCCTACGAGCAGTACTTC

D gene: NA
V gene: TRBV29-1
J gene: TRBJ2-1
clone size: few
CDR3 protein: CSVRDNEQFF
CDR3 DNA: TGCAGCGTCCGGGACAATGAGCAGTTCTTC